The 3 T cell receptor beta chains below all came from one sample that was sequenced in a study of response to subunit inactivated influenza vaccine. TCRdb re-derived calls from the RT-PCR reads in MiXCR, one entry per CDR3 protein. The sample lists some 640,000 distinct CDR3 sequences, around 13% occurring once. Sequences were derived from PBMCs from blood, sampled 14 to 15 days before vaccination. The origin of the receptors is a man aged 45-65 years who received an inactivated influenza vaccine.

V gene TRBV7-8 combines with J gene TRBJ2-2; tentative D call: TRBD1 (6 bases). CDR1 SGHVS and CDR2 FQNEAQ come from the germline V gene. The CDR3 has 14 residues. Trimming pared 6 bases from V and 5 bases from J, leaving 13 bases between. DNA of the CDR3: TGTGCCAGCAGGCAGGGGCCAGGGACCGGGGAGCTGTTTTTT. It yields the protein CASRQGPGTGELFF.

The chain combines TRBV9 with TRBJ2-4; possible D gene TRBD1, 6 bases. Germline CDR1 reads SGDLS; CDR2 reads YYNGEE. CDR3 size: 15 residues. V lost 3 bases, J lost 9 bases, and 19 bases lay in between. The CDR3 is CASSAQSGTPLIQYF. CDR3 DNA: TGTGCCAGCAGCGCCCAGTCCGGGACACCCCTCATTCAGTACTTC.

The chain is built from TRBV15 and TRBJ1-2; 7 nucleotides agree with TRBD1. The CDR3 totals 17 residues. Germline values: CDR1 LNHNV, CDR2 YYDKDF (reference sequence). The V and J ends lost 1 base and 0 bases, in that order; junction bases with no gene match: 8. The CDR3: CATSRGGTAATNYGYTF. The CDR3 nucleotides read TGTGCCACCAGCAGAGGGGGGACAGCTGCAACTAACTATGGCTACACCTTC.